This TCR beta chain derives from a study of beta chain features in type 1 diabetes. Study results and limitations: All four CD4+ subsets of Type 1 diabetes patients contained TCRB CDR3s that were moderately but significantly shorter.

cDNA synthesis used the whole RNA isolate, giving expressed TCRB sequences. Some clones are missing from TCRdb's copy, which holds only in-frame ones; the method was immunoSEQ multiplex PCR. The sample holds over 600,000 clones, around 12% seen once. As regards this clone: The target antigen is unknown. The sample has other DNA sequences that encode this CDR3 too.

This sequence was found in a man aged 25 to 40 with type 1 diabetes. Input material: naive CD4+ T cells from blood.

CDR3 region: CASSPTGIDTQYF. The DNA for the CDR3 is TGTGCCAGCAGCCCGACAGGGATAGATACGCAGTATTTT. The chain joins TRBV7-2 to TRBJ2-3; 7 bases match TRBD1. The germline V gene has CDR1 SGHTA and CDR2 FQGNSA. After removal of 5 bases from V and 5 bases from J, the junction contained 4 bases not matched to a gene. The CDR3 runs to 13 residues.